This T cell receptor beta chain was retrieved from a study of spatial heterogeneity in lung cancer. Across the whole study: Sequence detection consistently recorded a greater number of beta-chain than alpha-chain sequences.

This CDR3 has 16 amino acids. J was trimmed by 4 bases and V by 8 bases; bases with no gene match: 14. Germline CDR1 reads LNHDA; CDR2 reads SQIVND (reference sequence). Time point here: sample taken at primary tumor resection. The sequenced material consisted of unsorted whole RNA from tumor, nontumor lung or frozen PBMC. TCRdb used MiXCR to reprocess the 5' RACE reads, holding one entry per CDR3 protein. The sample shows approximately 40,000 distinct CDR3 sequences, about 7% of them seen only once. The origin of this receptor is a female donor with early-stage non-small cell lung cancer. V usage is TRBV19 and J usage is TRBJ2-5; 9 bases match TRBD1. The sequencing here drew on PBMCs, taken at surgery. The CDR3 DNA follows: TGTGCCAGTTCTTCCATACTGGGGACAGGGCCAGAGACCCAGTACTTC. Translating gives CASSSILGTGPETQYF.